Below are 14 T cell receptor beta chains sequenced from a single sample in a study of spatial heterogeneity in lung cancer. TCRdb re-called the 5' RACE reads with MiXCR, one entry per CDR3 protein. The sample holds about 13,000 distinct CDR3 sequences, about 6% seen once. The time point was: sample taken at primary tumor resection. For these receptors, no antigen is known. Study-wide findings and caveats: Counts that tracked tumor mutation counts were those of expanded intratumoral alpha and beta TCRs.

The source was lung tumor tissue, collected at surgery. The receptors shown here come from a female donor with early-stage non-small cell lung cancer.

This clonotype was seen at least ten times. A library made for alpha chains picked up this beta chain off target, so its size means little. This sequence joins TRBV4-3 and TRBJ2-7; D may match TRBD1 or TRBD2 (5 bases each). The germline V and J ends were trimmed by 5 bases and 3 bases, with 20 bases remaining between them. The CDR3 has 16 residues. Germline CDR1 reads LGHNA; CDR2 reads YSLEER. CDR3 in DNA: TGCGCCAGCAGCTCCGAAAACAGGCGACTACACTACGAGCAGTACTTC. Its protein product is CASSSENRRLHYEQYF.

Points on this clonotype: Found in a library prepared for alpha chains, this beta chain is an off-target read, and its abundance has little meaning. The gene calls are TRBV10-3 and TRBJ1-1; TRBD1 agrees at 8 bases. The CDR3 has 14 amino acids. With V trimmed by 6 bases and J by 0 bases, 3 bases remained unmatched. Germline CDR1 reads ENHRY; CDR2 reads SYGVKD. The CDR3 reads CAIRTGDMNTEAFF. The DNA for the CDR3 is TGTGCCATCAGGACAGGGGATATGAACACTGAAGCTTTCTTT.

This clonotype showed up many times. Found in a library prepared for alpha chains, this beta chain is an off-target read, and its abundance has little meaning. CDR3 DNA: TGTGCCAGCAGCGTATCGACGTCTGAGATGGGCCACGAGCAGTACTTC. Protein: CASSVSTSEMGHEQYF. The V and J genes are TRBV9 and TRBJ2-7; D is uncertain. Trimming took off 1 base at V and 5 bases at J, with 19 bases between the two ends. Per the germline V gene, CDR1 is SGDLS and CDR2 is YYNGEE. The CDR3 loop spans 16 amino acids.

This clonotype was found many times. The library was prepared for alpha chains; this beta chain is a stray read, so its frequency means little. This chain uses TRBV27 with TRBJ1-2, with TRBD1 identical over 8 bases. Trimming took 6 bases from V and 1 from J; bases not matched to a gene: 13. CDR3 size: 17 residues. CDR1 is MNHEY, CDR2 SMNVEV, per germline (reference sequence). CDR3 nucleotide sequence: TGTGCCAGCAGCCTACAGGGGGACACCTGGAGTAACTATGGCTACACCTTC. Encoded protein: CASSLQGDTWSNYGYTF.

By sample fraction, this clonotype is medium-sized (0.01 to 0.1%). Since it is a stray read in a library aimed at alpha chains, this beta chain has a size that is not meaningful. The rearrangement joins TRBV2 to TRBJ1-6; 10 bases agree with TRBD1. Germline trimming cut 8 bases from V and 9 bases from J; bases unmatched to any gene: 10. The CDR3 has 15 amino acids. CDR1 is SNHLY, CDR2 FYNNEI, per germline. CDR3 in DNA: TGTGCCAGCGGTCCCCTGGGACAGGGGACTTCACCCCTCCACTTT. Its protein product is CASGPLGQGTSPLHF.

This clonotype was counted many times. This beta chain is a stray read from a library made for alpha chains; its abundance is not meaningful. The chain has TRBV18 and TRBJ2-7, with TRBD1 matching 8 bases. The CDR3 is 13 residues long. From germline, CDR1 is KGHSH and CDR2 LQKENI. Trimming at V came to 8 bases and at J to 2 bases, leaving 5 bases not matched to a gene. CDR3 amino acids: CASRDRGPYEQYF. The DNA for the CDR3 is TGTGCCAGCCGCGACAGGGGCCCCTACGAGCAGTACTTC.

At least ten counts were recorded for this clonotype. This beta chain is a stray sequence in a library constructed for alpha chains; its clone size is not meaningful. V is TRBV6-5 and J is TRBJ1-6; D is undetermined. The germline V and J ends were trimmed by 0 bases and 3 bases, with 6 bases remaining between them. Germline assignment: CDR1 MNHEY and CDR2 SVGAGI. This CDR3 has 15 amino acids. CDR3 nucleotides: TGTGCCAGCAGTTACTCCCCGGTCTATAATTCACCCCTCCACTTT. Its protein is CASSYSPVYNSPLHF.

This clonotype was seen at least ten times. Found in a library prepared for alpha chains, this beta chain is an off-target read, and its abundance has little meaning. The chain uses TRBV7-9 and TRBJ1-1, with D unclear. Trimming removed 3 bases from V and 1 base from J, with 9 bases in between. There are 14 residues in the CDR3. Germline V gene sequence: CDR1 SEHNR, CDR2 FQNEAQ (reference sequence). The CDR3 DNA reads TGTGCCAGCAGCTTGGTTGGCGCGAACACTGAAGCTTTCTTT. Encoded protein: CASSLVGANTEAFF.

In its sample, this clonotype was seen many times. For a library built for alpha chains, this beta chain is a stray read; little rests on its size. The gene calls are TRBV2 and TRBJ1-2; 9 bases agree with TRBD1. The V and J ends lost 11 bases and 4 bases, in that order; junction bases with no gene match: 8. CDR1 and CDR2 from the germline V gene are SNHLY and FYNNEI. The CDR3 contains 13 residues. The DNA of the CDR3 is TGTGCCGGAAGGACAGGGGTGGGCTATGGCTACACCTTC. Encoded protein: CAGRTGVGYGYTF. The full variable domain, with the rest looked up from reference TRBV2 and TRBJ1-2, is EPEVTQTPSHQVTQMGQEVILRCVPISNHLYFYWYRQILGQKVEFLVSFYNNEISEKSEIFDDQFSVERPDGSNFTLKIRSTKLEDSAMYFCAGRTGVGYGYTFGSGTRLTVV.

In this sample, this clonotype turned up many times. The size of this beta chain means little, since it is a stray read in a library made for alpha chains. V usage is TRBV7-9 and J usage is TRBJ1-1; D is ambiguous. This CDR3 is built from 16 residues. The V gene lost 5 bases and the J gene lost 0 bases, with 16 bases spanning the gap. Germline V CDR1 and CDR2: SEHNR, FQNEAQ (reference sequence). The CDR3 DNA is TGTGCCAGCAGCCCCTCGCGGCGGCAAATGAACACTGAAGCTTTCTTT. The encoded protein is CASSPSRRQMNTEAFF.

This clonotype was found many times. For a library built for alpha chains, this beta chain is a stray read; little rests on its size. V and J are TRBV6-5 and TRBJ2-3; 10 positions agree with TRBD2. The CDR3 loop spans 17 amino acids. Germline V gives CDR1 MNHEY, CDR2 SVGAGI. Trimming took 2 bases from V and 0 from J; bases not matched to a gene: 5. CDR3 sequence reads: CASSYMGAGGSTDTQYF. CDR3 nucleotide sequence: TGTGCCAGCAGTTACATGGGAGCGGGGGGGAGCACAGATACGCAGTATTTT.

In its sample, this clonotype was seen many times. For a library built for alpha chains, this beta chain is a stray read; little rests on its size. The CDR3 nucleotides read TGCGCCAGCAGCTTGTACCCCTCCCGTCCGGCGCAGGGACCTAATGAAAAACTGTTTTTT. Protein sequence: CASSLYPSRPAQGPNEKLFF. V is TRBV5-1 and J is TRBJ1-4; TRBD1 is a possible D gene (5 bases). V shed 1 base and J shed 3 bases, with 25 bases lying between them. CDR1 is SGHRS and CDR2 is YFSETQ in the germline V gene. CDR3 size: 20 residues.

Many counts were recorded for this clonotype. Since the library was made to target alpha chains, this beta chain is a stray read and its abundance is not meaningful. V usage is TRBV30 and J usage is TRBJ1-1; D gene uncertain. The CDR3 consists of 13 residues. V shed 2 bases and J shed 2 bases, with 9 bases lying between them. Germline CDR1 and CDR2: GTSNPN and SVGIG (reference sequence). The CDR3 DNA sequence: TGTGCCTGGAGTACGGACCCTAACACTGAAGCTTTCTTT. Translated: CAWSTDPNTEAFF.

This clonotype has ten or more counts. A library made for alpha chains picked up this beta chain off target, so its size means little. The chain couples TRBV18 to TRBJ1-1, with unresolved D. The CDR3 has 13 amino acids. Trimming left V 5 bases short and J 2 bases short, with 9 bases between. Germline values: CDR1 KGHSH, CDR2 LQKENI. The chain's CDR3 is CASSARLNTEAFF. In DNA form, the CDR3 reads TGTGCCAGCTCAGCCAGGTTAAACACTGAAGCTTTCTTT.